A selection of T cell receptor beta chains follows, all from one sample in a study of OX40 agonist ivuxolimab in advanced cancers. TCRdb's table, derived via immunoSEQ multiplex PCR, lists solely in-frame clones and lacks some. The sample shows tens of thousands of clones, roughly 92% of them seen only once. The source material was CD4+ or CD8+ T cells sorted from blood, sampled in a trial of the OX40 agonist ivuxolimab. The receptors derive from an adult with an advanced solid tumor such as melanoma, head and neck, liver or kidney cancer. CDR3s include the opening cysteine and the closing phenylalanine or tryptophan. The order of the fields is D gene, V gene, J gene, clone size, CDR3 protein, CDR3 DNA. A D gene is named only where the DNA matches it firmly. Expanded clones get a size class; other rows say once, few or many, or leave the size out.

D: -
V: TRBV27
J: TRBJ2-3
size: -
CDR3: CASSTPRLSGTDTQYF
DNA: TGTGCCAGCAGTACTCCCCGACTATCAGGCACAGATACGCAGTATTTT

D: -
V: TRBV29-1
J: TRBJ2-1
size: -
CDR3: CSVALPRGYNEQFF
DNA: TGCAGCGTTGCCCTCCCTCGCGGATACAATGAGCAGTTCTTC

D: TRBD2
V: TRBV10-3
J: TRBJ2-2
size: -
CDR3: CAISVPSGTGELFF
DNA: TGTGCCATCAGTGTTCCTAGCGGGACCGGGGAGCTGTTTTTT

D: -
V: TRBV5-1
J: TRBJ2-5
size: -
CDR3: CASSATLQETQYF
DNA: TGCGCCAGCAGCGCAACCCTCCAAGAGACCCAGTACTTC

D: -
V: TRBV19
J: TRBJ1-2
size: -
CDR3: CASSYSRDSRGLNYGYTF
DNA: TGTGCCAGTAGTTATTCCCGTGATTCGCGAGGGCTGAACTATGGCTACACCTTC

D: TRBD1
V: TRBV5-1
J: TRBJ2-7
size: -
CDR3: CASSPSGGRDEQYF
DNA: TGCGCCAGCAGCCCATCAGGGGGACGGGACGAGCAGTACTTC

D: -
V: TRBV19
J: TRBJ2-4
size: -
CDR3: CASSIVDDIQYF
DNA: TGTGCCAGTAGTATAGTAGACGACATTCAGTACTTC

D: -
V: TRBV19
J: TRBJ2-3
size: once
CDR3: CASSRASSTQYF
DNA: TGTGCCAGTAGTCGCGCTAGCAGTACGCAGTATTTT

D: -
V: TRBV9
J: TRBJ2-3
size: -
CDR3: CASSVVRPSDTQYF
DNA: TGTGCCAGCAGCGTAGTGAGGCCCTCAGATACGCAGTATTTT

D: TRBD2
V: TRBV30
J: TRBJ2-1
size: -
CDR3: CARRLAGDNEQFF
DNA: TGTGCACGGAGACTAGCGGGAGACAATGAGCAGTTCTTC

D: -
V: TRBV19
J: TRBJ1-3
size: -
CDR3: CASSMLSSGNTIYF
DNA: TGTGCCAGTAGTATGTTGAGCTCTGGAAACACCATATATTTT

D: -
V: TRBV5-1
J: TRBJ2-5
size: -
CDR3: CASSLAGGSIETQYF
DNA: TGCGCCAGCAGCTTGGCCGGAGGGAGTATTGAGACCCAGTACTTC

D: -
V: TRBV7-3
J: TRBJ1-6
size: -
CDR3: CASSQIRGSPLHF
DNA: TGTGCCAGCAGCCAGATCCGAGGTTCACCCCTCCACTTT

D: -
V: TRBV6-5
J: TRBJ2-2
size: -
CDR3: CASSYSVGGNTGELFF
DNA: TGTGCCAGCAGTTACTCTGTGGGAGGGAACACCGGGGAGCTGTTTTTT

D: TRBD2
V: TRBV10-3
J: TRBJ2-3
size: -
CDR3: CAISERAGGTDTQYF
DNA: TGTGCCATCAGTGAGAGGGCGGGGGGAACAGATACGCAGTATTTT

D: TRBD1
V: TRBV10-1
J: TRBJ2-2
size: -
CDR3: CASSRDSTTGELFF
DNA: TGCGCCAGCAGCCGGGACAGCACTACCGGGGAGCTGTTTTTT

D: -
V: TRBV6-6
J: TRBJ2-5
size: once
CDR3: CASSYSLEGTQYF
DNA: TGTGCCAGCAGTTACTCCCTAGAGGGGACCCAGTACTTC

D: TRBD1
V: TRBV10-3
J: TRBJ2-7
size: -
CDR3: CAISADRGPYEQYF
DNA: TGTGCCATCAGTGCGGACAGGGGGCCCTACGAGCAGTACTTC

D: TRBD1
V: TRBV6-6
J: TRBJ1-2
size: -
CDR3: CASTGGPAYGYTF
DNA: TGTGCCAGCACAGGGGGGCCCGCCTATGGCTACACCTTC

D: TRBD1
V: TRBV30
J: TRBJ2-4
size: -
CDR3: CAWTQGQSKRAIQYF
DNA: TGTGCCTGGACTCAGGGACAGTCAAAACGGGCCATTCAGTACTTC

D: -
V: TRBV7-9
J: TRBJ2-7
size: few
CDR3: CASSLAQGPINEQYF
DNA: TGTGCCAGCAGCTTAGCACAGGGTCCAATTAACGAGCAGTACTTC

D: -
V: TRBV30
J: TRBJ2-3
size: -
CDR3: CAWGTGDTQYF
DNA: TGTGCCTGGGGAACGGGAGATACGCAGTATTTT

D: -
V: TRBV29-1
J: TRBJ1-4
size: -
CDR3: CSVEDPGGDSTNEKLFF
DNA: TGCAGCGTTGAAGATCCGGGTGGGGATTCAACTAATGAAAAACTGTTTTTT

D: -
V: TRBV7-9
J: TRBJ2-3
size: -
CDR3: CASSLAATDTQYF
DNA: TGTGCCAGCAGCTTAGCGGCCACAGATACGCAGTATTTT

D: TRBD2
V: TRBV6-6
J: TRBJ2-3
size: -
CDR3: CASRLAGVPDTQYF
DNA: TGTGCCAGCAGACTAGCGGGAGTCCCAGATACGCAGTATTTT

D: -
V: TRBV7-8
J: TRBJ1-1
size: -
CDR3: CASSLNQANTEAFF
DNA: TGTGCCAGCAGCTTAAATCAGGCGAACACTGAAGCTTTCTTT

D: TRBD2
V: TRBV5-8
J: TRBJ2-1
size: -
CDR3: CASSLVAGTFSYEQFF
DNA: TGTGCCAGCAGCTTGGTAGCGGGGACCTTCAGCTATGAGCAGTTCTTC